This T cell receptor (beta chain) comes out of a study of human T cells and chemical hapten exposure. About the study: Sensitizing treatment utilized 2% DPC over an approximately 2 cm by approximately 2 cm portion of upper inner arm skin.

On this clonotype itself: The antigen is unknown.

As to time point: patch test 2, 6 weeks after DPC sensitization. Regarding treatment: therapeutic diphenylcyclopropenone sensitization with weekly scalp DPC. The template was total RNA from unfractionated whole blood. Germline V lookup: CDR1 SNHLY, CDR2 FYNNEI. The CDR3 consists of 19 residues. V shed 8 bases, J shed 0 bases, and the junction held 20 bases outside the gene matches. Overall study findings and caveats: Counts of TCRs above 1 in 1000 frequency stayed unchanged with DPC sensitization. Expanded TCRs were compared with controls, and the expanded TCRs formed significantly more large CDR3 similarity clusters.

TCRdb re-analysed the RACE reads in MiXCR, keeping a single row per CDR3 protein. The sample shows around 99,000 distinct CDR3 sequences, 9.5% to 11% of them seen only once. The chain recombines TRBV2 with TRBJ2-3; TRBD2 matches at 7 bases. This receptor was taken from a man between 40 and 49 years old with alopecia areata. Some clones in this sample may be carry-over from other donors' samples. This specimen was whole blood, taken in connection with sensitization to the hapten diphenylcyclopropenone (DPC). CDR3: CASRHPRELRETSTDTQYF. The CDR3 DNA is TGTGCCAGCCGTCACCCGAGGGAATTGCGGGAGACTAGCACAGATACGCAGTATTTT.